This TCR beta chain was sequenced for a study of type 1 regulatory T cells. Study information: T-allo10 is a Tr1-enriched, alloantigen-specific CD4 T cell product made in vitro.

The V gene end was trimmed by 0 bases and the J gene end by 3 bases; junction bases not matched to a gene: 5. This CDR3 region has 17 residues. Germline CDR1 and CDR2: ENHRY and SYGVKD. Each CDR3 protein is one row after TCRdb ran MiXCR on the reads. The data show about 42,000 distinct CDR3 sequences, 12% seen once. This clonotype was seen at least ten times. Antigen unknown. The TCR sequence derives from a human donor in good health. V usage is TRBV10-3 and J usage is TRBJ1-5; 10 bases fit TRBD1. The specimen was cultured non-Tr1 T cells, either the whole culture or a sorted T cell fraction (not recorded which). In DNA, the CDR3 is TGTGCCATCAGTGAGTCAGGGACAGGGGTCACCAATCAGCCCCAGCATTTT. Translating it yields CAISESGTGVTNQPQHF.